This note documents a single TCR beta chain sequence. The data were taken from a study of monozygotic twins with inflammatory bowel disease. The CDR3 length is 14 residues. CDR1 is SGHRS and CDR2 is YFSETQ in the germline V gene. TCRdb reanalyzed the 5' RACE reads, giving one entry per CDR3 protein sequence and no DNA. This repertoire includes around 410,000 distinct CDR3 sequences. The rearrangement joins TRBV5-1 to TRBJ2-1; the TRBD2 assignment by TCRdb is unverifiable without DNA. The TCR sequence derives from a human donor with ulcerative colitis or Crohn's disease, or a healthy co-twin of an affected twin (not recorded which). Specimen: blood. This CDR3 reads CASSLESSQNEQFF. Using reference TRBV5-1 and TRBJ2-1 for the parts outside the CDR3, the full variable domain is KAGVTQTPRYLIKTRGQQVTLSCSPISGHRSVSWYQQTPGQGLQFLFEYFSETQRNKGNFPGRFSGRQFSNSRSEMNVSTLELGDSALYLCASSLESSQNEQFFGPGTRLTVL.